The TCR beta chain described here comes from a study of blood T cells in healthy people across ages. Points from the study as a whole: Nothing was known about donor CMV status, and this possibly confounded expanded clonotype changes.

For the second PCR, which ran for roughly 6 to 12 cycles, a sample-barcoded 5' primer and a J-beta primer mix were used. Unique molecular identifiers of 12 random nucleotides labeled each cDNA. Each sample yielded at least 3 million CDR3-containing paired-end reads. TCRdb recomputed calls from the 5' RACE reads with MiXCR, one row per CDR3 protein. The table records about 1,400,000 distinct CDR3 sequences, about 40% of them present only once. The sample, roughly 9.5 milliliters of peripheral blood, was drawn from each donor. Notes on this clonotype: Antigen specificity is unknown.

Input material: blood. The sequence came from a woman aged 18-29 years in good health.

CDR3 sequence (DNA): TGTGCCAGCAGGAAAGGGGGCTCGTGGACTGAAGCTTTCTTT. This encodes CASRKGGSWTEAFF. The rearrangement uses TRBV28 and TRBJ1-1; 7 bases align to TRBD1. CDR3 length equals 14 residues. The germline V gene encodes CDR1 MDHEN and CDR2 SYDVKM. The J segment lost 5 bases and the V segment lost 6 bases, leaving 9 bases of the junction unmatched.